These 18 T cell receptor beta chains share one sample of origin, sequenced in a study of brain T cells in children with intractable seizures. As to time point: blood from clinic visit 5 months post-surgery; TSC patient then seizure free. The method was immunoSEQ multiplex PCR; TCRdb's version includes in-frame clones alone and lacks a portion of them. The sample includes about 350,000 clones, about 93% of them seen just once. Sequencing used peripheral blood, obtained 4 to 6 months after surgery. The receptors shown here come from a boy under two years old with tuberous sclerosis and intractable seizures.

In regard to this clone: This sample also contains other DNA sequences that code for the same CDR3. The rearrangement uses TRBV12-3 or TRBV12-4 and TRBJ1-1, with D uncertain. CDR3 size: 13 residues. Trimming removed 3 bases at V and 4 bases at J, with 9 bases between. DNA of the CDR3: TGTGCCAGCAGTTTGGTGGGATCCACTGAAGCTTTCTTT. Protein sequence: CASSLVGSTEAFF.

The rearrangement links TRBV7-2 to TRBJ2-1; 13 nucleotides line up with TRBD2. The germline gives CDR1 SGHTA, CDR2 FQGNSA. The CDR3 has 18 residues. The V and J ends lost 5 bases and 9 bases, in that order; junction bases with no gene match: 16. DNA of the CDR3: TGTGCCAGCAGCAAGAGGACTAGCGGGGGAAGAGGGTTTGGTGAGCAGTTCTTC. This sequence encodes CASSKRTSGGRGFGEQFF.

This clone was detected only once. The CDR3 protein is CASSSRWATDTQYF. The DNA of the CDR3 is TGTGCCAGCAGCTCCCGTTGGGCCACAGATACGCAGTATTTT. This chain connects TRBV7-2 to TRBJ2-3; the D is unclear. CDR1 SGHTA and CDR2 FQGNSA come from the germline V gene. The length of the CDR3 is 14 residues. V lost 4 bases and J 2 bases, leaving 10 bases between the germline ends.

The chain recombines TRBV10-3 with TRBJ2-5, with D tentatively TRBD2 (6 bases). Deletions cut 4 bases from V and 0 bases from J, with 9 bases between. Germline-derived CDR1 and CDR2 are ENHRY and SYGVKD. This CDR3 is built from 14 residues. The CDR3 loop is CAISGLADQETQYF. CDR3 DNA sequence: TGTGCCATCAGTGGATTAGCGGACCAAGAGACCCAGTACTTC.

This clone showed up just once. This chain joins TRBV18 and TRBJ2-5; 7 nucleotides align to TRBD1. V lost 8 bases to trimming and J lost 2 bases; unmatched junction nucleotides: 20. From germline, CDR1 is KGHSH and CDR2 LQKENI. The CDR3 loop spans 18 amino acids. DNA of the CDR3: TGTGCCAGCGTTCCTTTGACAGGGATGAAGCCGTCGCAAGAGACCCAGTACTTC. Amino acid sequence: CASVPLTGMKPSQETQYF.

The chain combines TRBV23-1 with TRBJ1-3; no clear D gene. TRBV23-1 is an ORF, with its function uncertain. Trimming cost V 10 bases and J 5 bases, with 9 bases left between them. The CDR3 is 11 amino acids. The CDR3 here is CAKKDRNTIYF. For the CDR3, the DNA is TGCGCCAAAAAAGACAGAAACACCATATATTTT.

The chain uses TRBV3-1 (or the pseudogene TRBV3-2) and TRBJ1-6, with no clear D. Germline V gene data show CDR1 as LGHDT and CDR2 as YNNKEL (reference sequence). The CDR3 is 19 residues long. Trimming cost V 0 bases and J 0 bases, with 15 bases left between them. The CDR3: CASSQENWQPSSYNSPLHF. CDR3 in DNA: TGTGCCAGCAGCCAAGAAAATTGGCAGCCTAGCTCCTATAATTCACCCCTCCACTTT.

Details on this clone: This sample also contains other DNA sequences that code for the same CDR3. The J gene is TRBJ2-1, the V gene TRBV6-6; D may be TRBD2 (6 bases). The CDR3 runs 12 residues. Germline V gives CDR1 MNHNY, CDR2 SVGAGI (reference sequence). V gave up 2 bases and J gave up 7 bases, with 6 bases separating them. CDR3: CASSYGGNEQFF. The CDR3 DNA follows: TGTGCCAGCAGTTACGGGGGGAATGAGCAGTTCTTC.

The CDR3 spells CAWSVSHVSYEQYF. The CDR3 DNA reads as TGTGCCTGGAGTGTATCACACGTTTCCTACGAGCAGTACTTC. The genes are TRBV30 and TRBJ2-7; D unresolved. Germline loops: CDR1 GTSNPN, CDR2 SVGIG (reference sequence). V lost 0 bases and J 1 base, leaving 10 bases between the germline ends. This CDR3 comprises 14 residues.

This chain joins TRBV7-2 and TRBJ2-5; D is unclear. Germline CDR1 is SGHTA and CDR2 is FQGNSA. The CDR3 has 12 residues. V lost 0 bases and J lost 4, with 3 bases in between. The CDR3 coding sequence is TGTGCCAGCAGCTTAGCGCTAGAGACCCAGTACTTC. This gives the protein CASSLALETQYF.

V usage is TRBV4-1 and J usage is TRBJ2-1; 13 bases are a match to TRBD2. V shed 3 bases, J shed 4 bases, and the junction held 6 bases outside the gene matches. This CDR3 contains 17 residues. The V gene's germline CDR1 is MGHRA and CDR2 YSYEKL. The DNA for the CDR3 is TGCGCCAGCAGCCACCCCGGGACTAGCGGGGCTTACAATGAGCAGTTCTTC. It translates to CASSHPGTSGAYNEQFF.

This chain connects TRBV6-5 to TRBJ1-5; D is possibly TRBD1 (6 bases). The CDR3 consists of 16 residues. Germline V gives CDR1 MNHEY, CDR2 SVGAGI. The V gene lost 2 bases and the J gene lost 0 bases, with 11 bases spanning the gap. The CDR3 region has the DNA TGTGCCAGCAGTTACAGACAGGCCTCTAGCAATCAGCCCCAGCATTTT. Its protein product is CASSYRQASSNQPQHF.

This clone was seen a handful of times. The V call is TRBV2, the J call TRBJ1-1; D call uncertain. Germline V lookup: CDR1 SNHLY, CDR2 FYNNEI. Trimming removed 6 bases at V and 9 bases at J, with 8 bases between. This CDR3 is built from 10 residues. DNA of the CDR3: TGTGCCAGCAGGCCCCTCCAAGCTTTCTTT. This gives the protein CASRPLQAFF.

The V gene is TRBV28, the J gene TRBJ2-5; a possible D gene is TRBD2 (6 bases). Germline assignment: CDR1 MDHEN and CDR2 SYDVKM. V lost 7 bases to trimming and J lost 1 base, with 10 bases between them. The CDR3 runs 13 residues. CDR3 in amino acids: CASTGGSQETQYF. The CDR3 region has the DNA TGTGCCAGCACCGGGGGATCCCAAGAGACCCAGTACTTC.

The V call is TRBV2, the J call TRBJ2-5, with 10 bases fitting TRBD2. Germline lookup yields CDR1 SNHLY and CDR2 FYNNEI. V lost 6 bases to trimming and J lost 2 bases; unmatched junction nucleotides: 6. The CDR3 consists of 15 residues. The CDR3 DNA is TGTGCCAGCAGCCCCGGGACTAGCGCGCAAGAGACCCAGTACTTC. This codes for CASSPGTSAQETQYF.

The rearrangement joins TRBV29-1 to TRBJ2-1; the D is unclear. The CDR3 covers 13 residues. V shed 5 bases and J shed 9 bases, with 17 bases lying between them. Germline lookup yields CDR1 SQVTM and CDR2 ANQGSEA. The CDR3 protein is CSVTPASTGEQFF. The CDR3 DNA reads TGCAGCGTTACCCCTGCCAGTACGGGTGAGCAGTTCTTC.

The chain recombines TRBV3-1 (or the pseudogene TRBV3-2) with TRBJ2-5; 7 positions match TRBD2. Germline V gene sequence: CDR1 LGHDT, CDR2 YNNKEL (reference sequence). There are 15 residues in the CDR3. Germline trimming cut 4 bases from V and 4 bases from J; bases unmatched to any gene: 9. CDR3 protein: CASSPRQREGETQYF. CDR3 nucleotides: TGTGCCAGCAGCCCACGTCAGCGGGAAGGAGAGACCCAGTACTTC.

This CDR3 is CAISEYKQSRDGYTF. CDR3 nucleotide sequence: TGTGCCATCAGTGAGTATAAACAGTCTCGAGATGGCTACACCTTC. V is TRBV10-3 and J is TRBJ1-2; D uncertain. Germline CDR1 and CDR2: ENHRY and SYGVKD. The CDR3 consists of 15 residues. V gave up 1 base and J gave up 6 bases, with 15 bases separating them.